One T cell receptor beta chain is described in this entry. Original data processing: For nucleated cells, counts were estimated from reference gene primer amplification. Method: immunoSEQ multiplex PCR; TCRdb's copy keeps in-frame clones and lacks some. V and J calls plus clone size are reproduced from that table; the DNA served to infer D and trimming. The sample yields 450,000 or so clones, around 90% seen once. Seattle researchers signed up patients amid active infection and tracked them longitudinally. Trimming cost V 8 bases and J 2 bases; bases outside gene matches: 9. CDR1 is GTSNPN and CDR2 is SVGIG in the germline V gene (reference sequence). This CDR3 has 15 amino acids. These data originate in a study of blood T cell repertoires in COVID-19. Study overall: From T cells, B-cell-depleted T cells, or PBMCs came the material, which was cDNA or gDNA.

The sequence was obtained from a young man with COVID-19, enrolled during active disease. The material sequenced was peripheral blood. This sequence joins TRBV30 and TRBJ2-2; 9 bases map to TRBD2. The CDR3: CALAVAGDNTGELFF. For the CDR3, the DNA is TGTGCCCTCGCGGTAGCGGGAGACAACACCGGGGAGCTGTTTTTT.